This passage covers 21 T cell receptor beta chains from one sample sequenced in a study of blood T cell repertoires in COVID-19. TCRdb's table, derived via immunoSEQ multiplex PCR, lists solely in-frame clones and lacks some. Of about 250,000 clones listed, around four fifths are singletons. The sequencing input was peripheral blood. All receptors come from a middle-aged man with active or convalescent COVID-19.

J is TRBJ2-7 and V is TRBV5-1; 9 nucleotides align to TRBD1. V shed 0 bases and J 6 bases; nucleotides not matched to a gene: 1. The CDR3 runs 13 residues. CDR1 SGHRS and CDR2 YFSETQ come from the germline V gene. The CDR3 sequence is CASSLGQGGEQYF. The DNA for the CDR3 is TGCGCCAGCAGCTTGGGACAGGGGGGCGAGCAGTACTTC.

The chain couples TRBV5-4 to TRBJ1-1; D call uncertain. The CDR3 has 15 residues. The V end was cut by 1 base, the J end by 1 base, with 11 bases between. Germline V CDR1 and CDR2: SGHNT, YYREEE (reference sequence). CDR3 sequence: CASSLYVGGNTEAFF. The CDR3 DNA reads as TGTGCCAGCAGCTTGTACGTAGGAGGGAACACTGAAGCTTTCTTT.

Worth noting for this clone: The junction shows a germline mismatch at one end, possibly a read error. The chain combines TRBV6-2 or TRBV6-3 with TRBJ1-1; no reliable D call. Germline CDR1 is MNHEY and CDR2 is SVGEGT. The CDR3 runs 14 residues. Here the CDR3 reads CASSYLTLPEGAFF. In DNA, the CDR3 is TGTGCCAGCAGCTACTTAACCCTACCGGAGGGAGCTTTCTTT.

The V gene is TRBV7-9, the J gene TRBJ1-1; 7 nucleotides align to TRBD1. The CDR3 sequence is 12 residues long. Germline V lookup: CDR1 SEHNR, CDR2 FQNEAQ (reference sequence). V lost 1 base to trimming and J lost 8 bases; unmatched junction nucleotides: 1. CDR3: CASSLDRGEAFF. For the CDR3, the DNA is TGTGCCAGCAGCTTAGACAGGGGCGAAGCTTTCTTT. Full variable domain (remainder filled in from reference TRBV7-9 and TRBJ1-1): DTGVSQNPRHKITKRGQNVTFRCDPISEHNRLYWYRQTLGQGPEFLTYFQNEAQLEKSRLLSDRFSAERPKGSFSTLEIQRTEQGDSAMYLCASSLDRGEAFFGQGTRLTVV.

This clone was found a few times. This chain uses TRBV6-1 with TRBJ1-2; no definite D call. Deletions cut 2 bases from V and 2 bases from J, with 6 bases between. Germline V gene data show CDR1 as MNHNS and CDR2 as SASEGT. This CDR3 is 13 amino acids long. The CDR3 DNA reads as TGTGCCAGCAGTGAACATCTAAACTATGGCTACACCTTC. Its protein product is CASSEHLNYGYTF.

The CDR3 DNA reads as TGTGCCAGTAGTGCCAGGGGGCGATTGGACATTCAGTACTTC. Its translation is CASSARGRLDIQYF. The rearrangement uses TRBV19 and TRBJ2-4; 8 bases align to TRBD1. Germline V lookup: CDR1 LNHDA, CDR2 SQIVND (reference sequence). V was pared by 5 bases and J by 8 bases, with 8 bases of the junction left unmatched. The CDR3 has 14 residues. Full variable domain (rest looked up from reference TRBV19 and TRBJ2-4): DGGITQSPKYLFRKEGQNVTLSCEQNLNHDAMYWYRQDPGQGLRLIYYSQIVNDFQKGDIAEGYSVSREKKESFPLTVTSAQKNPTAFYLCASSARGRLDIQYFGAGTRLSVL.

The chain is built from TRBV7-3 and TRBJ2-3; 13 bases are shared with TRBD2. The ends lost 5 bases at V and 3 bases at J; junction bases unmatched: 5. The CDR3 totals 16 residues. CDR1 SGHTA and CDR2 FQGTGA come from the germline V gene. The CDR3 DNA sequence: TGTGCCAGCAGCCTGGGACTAGCGGGGCGAACAGATACGCAGTATTTT. This sequence encodes CASSLGLAGRTDTQYF.

V is TRBV11-1 and J is TRBJ2-1, with 13 bases matching TRBD2. J gave up 5 bases and V 6 bases, and 4 bases lay outside the gene matches. CDR3 length: 15 amino acids. Looked up from germline, CDR1 is SGHAT and CDR2 is FQDESV (reference sequence). The CDR3 nucleotides are TGTGCCAGCAGGGTGGGACTAGCGGGGAACAATGAGCAGTTCTTC. Its translation: CASRVGLAGNNEQFF.

The genes are TRBV25-1 and TRBJ2-3; 7 bases agree with TRBD1. Germline CDR1 and CDR2: MGHDK and SYGVNS. Trimming cost V 6 bases and J 2 bases; bases outside gene matches: 8. This CDR3 is built from 15 residues. The CDR3 reads CASRGWDSTTDTQYF. Written as DNA, the CDR3 is TGTGCCAGCAGAGGATGGGACAGCACCACAGATACGCAGTATTTT.

This chain uses TRBV5-1 with TRBJ2-2; a possible D gene is TRBD2 (6 bases). Germline V gene lookup returns CDR1 SGHRS and CDR2 YFSETQ. The V and J ends lost 4 bases and 1 base respectively, with 14 bases between them. The length of the CDR3 is 16 residues. The CDR3 DNA reads as TGCGCCAGCAGCGTCCTGCAGGGACTGAACACCGGGGAGCTGTTTTTT. Its protein product is CASSVLQGLNTGELFF.

CDR3 bases: TGTGCCAGCAGTACTACAAGAGACAATGAGCAGTTCTTC. Protein product: CASSTTRDNEQFF. The V call is TRBV2, the J call TRBJ2-1; no definite D call. The CDR3 consists of 13 residues. Germline V gene data show CDR1 as SNHLY and CDR2 as FYNNEI. V was trimmed by 5 bases and J by 5 bases, leaving 10 bases between them.

This chain links TRBV6-6 with TRBJ1-2; 12 bases are a match to TRBD1. After removal of 5 bases from V and 8 bases from J, the junction contained 9 bases not matched to a gene. This CDR3 comprises 15 residues. Germline V gene lookup returns CDR1 MNHNY and CDR2 SVGAGI (reference sequence). CDR3 DNA: TGTGCCAGCAGTCGATCGGGACAGGGGGCAGGAGGCTACACCTTC. This translates into CASSRSGQGAGGYTF.

The chain carries TRBV5-1 and TRBJ2-3; 12 bases line up with TRBD2. V dropped 5 bases and J dropped 3; count of bases not matched to a gene: 19. The CDR3 runs 20 residues. Per the germline V gene, CDR1 is SGHRS and CDR2 is YFSETQ. The CDR3, as DNA: TGCGCCAGCAGGACACCGGGACTAGCGGGCCCCGGACTTACAACAGATACGCAGTATTTT. This gives the protein CASRTPGLAGPGLTTDTQYF. Variable domain in full (rest from reference TRBV5-1 and TRBJ2-3): KAGVTQTPRYLIKTRGQQVTLSCSPISGHRSVSWYQQTPGQGLQFLFEYFSETQRNKGNFPGRFSGRQFSNSRSEMNVSTLELGDSALYLCASRTPGLAGPGLTTDTQYFGPGTRLTVL.

The CDR3 region is CASSEAGGASGNTIYF. The CDR3 DNA reads as TGTGCCAGCAGTGAAGCGGGGGGAGCGTCCGGAAACACCATATATTTT. This chain links TRBV6-1 with TRBJ1-3; D possibly corresponds to TRBD1 (5 bases). The CDR3 runs 16 residues. The germline V and J ends were trimmed by 0 bases and 4 bases, with 13 bases remaining between them. CDR1 is MNHNS, CDR2 SASEGT, per germline.

The chain recombines TRBV14 with TRBJ1-1; no reliable D call. Germline assignment: CDR1 SGHDN and CDR2 FVKESK. V lost 3 bases to trimming and J lost 11 bases, with 16 bases between them. This CDR3 contains 13 residues. The CDR3 coding sequence is TGTGCCAGCAGCCAGAAGATATGGGCCGATGCTTTCTTT. This codes for CASSQKIWADAFF.

This clone showed up just once. The chain has TRBV3-1 (or the pseudogene TRBV3-2) and TRBJ2-1; 7 nucleotides match TRBD2. The V gene's germline CDR1 is LGHDT and CDR2 YNNKEL (reference sequence). V trimming: 3 bases; J trimming: 2 bases; junction bases outside the gene matches: 7. This CDR3 is 16 amino acids long. Here the CDR3 reads CASSHTSVGAYNEQFF. DNA of the CDR3: TGTGCCAGCAGCCACACTAGCGTGGGAGCCTACAATGAGCAGTTCTTC.

V usage is TRBV7-8 and J usage is TRBJ2-1; 10 bases align to TRBD2. V lost 3 bases and J lost 12; bases outside the gene matches: 11. Germline CDR1 and CDR2: SGHVS and FQNEAQ. This CDR3 is 15 amino acids long. CDR3 nucleotides: TGTGCCAGCAGCTTGGGGCTAGCGGGGGCACGAGGGCAGTTCTTC. Translated: CASSLGLAGARGQFF.

This CDR3 reads CASSQDTGQGVEGYTF. In DNA form, the CDR3 reads TGCGCCAGCAGCCAGGACACGGGACAGGGGGTTGAGGGCTACACCTTC. The J gene is TRBJ1-2, the V gene TRBV4-3, with 11 bases aligning to TRBD1. The CDR3 sequence is 16 residues long. V lost 3 bases and J lost 8; bases outside the gene matches: 11. Per the germline V gene, CDR1 is LGHNA and CDR2 is YSLEER.

This rearrangement joins TRBV3-1 (or the pseudogene TRBV3-2) to TRBJ1-1; no definite D call. CDR1 is LGHDT and CDR2 is YNNKEL in the germline V gene (reference sequence). The CDR3 covers 15 residues. V gave up 6 bases and J gave up 0 bases, with 14 bases separating them. CDR3 protein: CASSRVPNLNTEAFF. The CDR3 DNA sequence: TGTGCCAGCAGTCGCGTCCCAAACCTGAACACTGAAGCTTTCTTT.

The chain combines TRBV19 with TRBJ2-2; TRBD1 matches at 7 bases. The germline CDR1 and CDR2 sequences are LNHDA and SQIVND (reference sequence). The CDR3 has 15 residues. Unmatched junction bases numbered 2, after V lost 4 bases and J lost 0 bases. The CDR3 is CASSTGTANTGELFF. In nucleotides, the CDR3 is TGTGCCAGTAGTACGGGGACAGCGAACACCGGGGAGCTGTTTTTT.

The chain carries TRBV19 and TRBJ2-2, with 9 bases fitting TRBD1. The CDR3 extends over 18 amino acids. Germline V gene lookup returns CDR1 LNHDA and CDR2 SQIVND (reference sequence). Trimming at V came to 5 bases and at J to 1 base, leaving 11 bases not matched to a gene. CDR3 protein: CASSSPLGTGRNTGELFF. In nucleotides, the CDR3 is TGTGCCAGTAGTTCGCCTCTTGGGACAGGGAGGAACACCGGGGAGCTGTTTTTT.